These 26 T cell receptor beta chains were sequenced from one sample in a study of spatial heterogeneity in lung cancer. Time point described: blood at routine non-recurrence follow-up after resection. The study sequenced unsorted whole RNA from tumor, nontumor lung or frozen PBMC. Each CDR3 protein is one row after TCRdb ran MiXCR on the 5' RACE reads. The sample lists 50,000 to 60,000 distinct CDR3 sequences; roughly 7.4% were seen once. The specimen comprised PBMCs, sampled at follow-up. The receptors derive from a female donor with early-stage non-small cell lung cancer.

This clonotype came up many times. The chain links TRBV29-1 to TRBJ2-3; 9 nucleotides agree with TRBD2. V was pared by 4 bases and J by 6 bases, with 5 bases of the junction left unmatched. Germline values: CDR1 SQVTM, CDR2 ANQGSEA. The CDR3 has 13 residues. The CDR3 nucleotides are TGCAGCGTTGCCAGCGGGGGGCGGGATACGCAGTATTTT. It translates to CSVASGGRDTQYF.

This clonotype was seen repeatedly, ten times or more. The chain recombines TRBV14 with TRBJ2-3; D call uncertain. This CDR3 has 14 amino acids. V was trimmed by 3 bases and J by 3 bases, leaving 10 bases between them. Looked up from germline, CDR1 is SGHDN and CDR2 is FVKESK. The CDR3 DNA follows: TGTGCCAGCAGCCAGGCCCAGTATACAGATACGCAGTATTTT. It translates to CASSQAQYTDTQYF.

The gene calls are TRBV9 and TRBJ2-1; 7 nucleotides line up with TRBD1. CDR3 length: 15 residues. Germline V gives CDR1 SGDLS, CDR2 YYNGEE. J gave up 4 bases and V 0 bases, and 4 bases lay outside the gene matches. CDR3 bases: TGTGCCAGCAGCGTAGGGACAGGCCTATACAATGAGCAGTTCTTC. Translating gives CASSVGTGLYNEQFF.

In its sample, this clonotype was seen many times. The chain combines TRBV12-3 or TRBV12-4 with TRBJ2-2, with D perhaps matching TRBD2 (5 bases). The ends were cut back, 0 bases at V and 3 bases at J, with 11 bases in the middle. This CDR3 region has 16 residues. The CDR3: CASSLAPPGYTGELFF. CDR3 sequence (DNA): TGTGCCAGCAGTTTAGCGCCCCCGGGGTACACCGGGGAGCTGTTTTTT.

This clonotype was found many times. The genes are TRBV29-1 and TRBJ1-2; possibly TRBD1 for D (5 bases). The V gene lost 4 bases and the J gene lost 5 bases, with 20 bases spanning the gap. The CDR3 is made up of 15 amino acids. Per the germline V gene, CDR1 is SQVTM and CDR2 is ANQGSEA. The CDR3 loop reads CSVALAGPMSYGYTF. Here the CDR3 DNA reads TGCAGCGTTGCCCTGGCAGGGCCTATGTCTTATGGCTACACCTTC.

This clonotype appeared a few times. The chain joins TRBV27 to TRBJ2-7; 10 bases are a match to TRBD1. Losses at the gene ends were 7 bases for V and 7 bases for J; bases not matched to a gene: 10. The CDR3 runs 14 residues. CDR1 is MNHEY, CDR2 SMNVEV, per germline (reference sequence). Here the CDR3 reads CASKLWDRGEEQYF. CDR3 DNA sequence: TGTGCCAGCAAACTCTGGGACAGGGGTGAGGAGCAGTACTTC.

The rearrangement uses TRBV7-9 and TRBJ2-7; TRBD1 might be the D (5 bases). CDR1 and CDR2 (germline): SEHNR, FQNEAQ (reference sequence). The CDR3 is 14 residues long. V dropped 0 bases and J dropped 5 bases, with 11 bases sitting between them. This CDR3 is CASSLAGASDEQYF. The CDR3 coding sequence is TGTGCCAGCAGCTTAGCAGGGGCCAGCGACGAGCAGTACTTC. Supplemented by reference TRBV7-9 and TRBJ2-7, the full variable domain reads DTGVSQNPRHKITKRGQNVTFRCDPISEHNRLYWYRQTLGQGPEFLTYFQNEAQLEKSRLLSDRFSAERPKGSFSTLEIQRTEQGDSAMYLCASSLAGASDEQYFGPGTRLTVT.

This clonotype was seen at least ten times. The J gene is TRBJ2-7, the V gene TRBV5-1; no definite D call. The germline CDR1 and CDR2 sequences are SGHRS and YFSETQ. V gave up 1 base and J gave up 6 bases, with 11 bases separating them. CDR3 length: 13 residues. As DNA, the CDR3 is TGCGCCAGCAGCTTGATCCCTAGAACCGAGCAGTACTTC. Protein sequence: CASSLIPRTEQYF. The full variable domain, in which reference TRBV5-1 and TRBJ2-7 provide the parts outside the CDR3, is KAGVTQTPRYLIKTRGQQVTLSCSPISGHRSVSWYQQTPGQGLQFLFEYFSETQRNKGNFPGRFSGRQFSNSRSEMNVSTLELGDSALYLCASSLIPRTEQYFGPGTRLTVT.

The J gene is TRBJ2-7, the V gene TRBV5-1; D is unclear. The CDR3 loop spans 12 amino acids. Germline values: CDR1 SGHRS, CDR2 YFSETQ. V was clipped by 7 bases and J by 5 bases, with 13 bases between them. The DNA of the CDR3 is TGCGCCAGCGGGAAGGACGTACACGAGCAGTACTTC. This encodes CASGKDVHEQYF.

The sample holds a few counts of this clonotype. The chain joins TRBV6-1 to TRBJ1-2, with TRBD1 as a possible D gene (5 bases). V dropped 0 bases and J dropped 9 bases, with 11 bases sitting between them. This CDR3 contains 13 residues. The germline V gene encodes CDR1 MNHNS and CDR2 SASEGT. DNA of the CDR3: TGTGCCAGCAGTGAAGCGAGGAGGGGCAGCTACACCTTC. Translation gives CASSEARRGSYTF.

This clonotype was found many times. The J gene is TRBJ2-2, the V gene TRBV20-1; possibly TRBD1 for D (6 bases). This CDR3 region has 15 residues. Trimming stripped 1 base from V and 5 bases from J, with 14 bases between. From germline, CDR1 is DFQATT and CDR2 SNEGSKA (reference sequence). The CDR3 loop is CSARVPGVGTGELFF. Here the CDR3 DNA reads TGCAGTGCTAGAGTTCCAGGGGTGGGTACCGGGGAGCTGTTTTTT.

V and J are TRBV28 and TRBJ2-3; TRBD1 aligns across 7 bases. J gave up 3 bases and V 6 bases, and 9 bases lay outside the gene matches. Germline lookup yields CDR1 MDHEN and CDR2 SYDVKM. This CDR3 has 15 residues. In DNA form, the CDR3 reads TGTGCCAGCAGAGTCGACAGGGTGCAGACAGATACGCAGTATTTT. Translating gives CASRVDRVQTDTQYF.

This clonotype appeared many times. This rearrangement joins TRBV28 to TRBJ2-3, with 11 positions matching TRBD2. From germline, CDR1 is MDHEN and CDR2 SYDVKM. This CDR3 has 18 residues. Trimming took 2 bases from V and 1 from J; bases not matched to a gene: 8. The CDR3 sequence is CASSLIFGTSGRTDTQYF. CDR3 nucleotide sequence: TGTGCCAGCAGTTTAATTTTCGGGACTAGCGGACGCACAGATACGCAGTATTTT.

The chain carries TRBV28 and TRBJ2-7, with D unresolved. The V and J ends lost 6 bases and 7 bases respectively, with 10 bases between them. Germline V gene sequence: CDR1 MDHEN, CDR2 SYDVKM. The CDR3 extends over 11 amino acids. CDR3 sequence: CASRDLVEQYF. The CDR3 DNA sequence: TGTGCCAGCAGGGATCTTGTTGAGCAGTACTTC.

V usage is TRBV5-1 and J usage is TRBJ2-3; D is possibly TRBD1 (6 bases). CDR3 length: 15 amino acids. The ends were cut back, 4 bases at V and 0 bases at J, with 12 bases in the middle. Looked up from germline, CDR1 is SGHRS and CDR2 is YFSETQ. This CDR3 reads CASSPGQISTDTQYF. CDR3 nucleotide sequence: TGCGCCAGCAGCCCTGGACAGATTAGCACAGATACGCAGTATTTT.

Many counts were recorded for this clonotype. In DNA, the CDR3 is TGTGCCAGCAGCAACGCGGGGGGGCTTGGAAACACCATATATTTT. Its translation is CASSNAGGLGNTIYF. This chain links TRBV7-9 with TRBJ1-3; D is possibly TRBD1 (6 bases). The ends were cut back, 5 bases at V and 3 bases at J, with 14 bases in the middle. Per germline, CDR1 SEHNR and CDR2 FQNEAQ (reference sequence). This CDR3 spans 15 amino acids.

This clonotype was observed a few times. This chain joins TRBV7-9 and TRBJ2-7, with TRBD1 matching over 10 bases. V lost 1 base, J lost 5 bases, and 5 bases stayed unmatched. CDR1 and CDR2 from the germline V gene are SEHNR and FQNEAQ (reference sequence). The CDR3 length is 15 residues. The CDR3 loop is CASSLVGTGAHEQYF. The CDR3 nucleotides read TGTGCCAGCAGCTTAGTTGGGACAGGGGCCCACGAGCAGTACTTC.

This clonotype occurred many times. The J gene is TRBJ2-3, the V gene TRBV29-1, with unresolved D. This CDR3 has 14 amino acids. CDR1 and CDR2 from the germline V gene are SQVTM and ANQGSEA. CDR3 bases: TGCCGGACCAAGGGCGGATTCAGCACAGATACGCAGTATTTT. Translating it yields CRTKGGFSTDTQYF.

The chain couples TRBV3-1 to TRBJ2-5; TRBD2 matches at 7 bases. The CDR3 contains 14 residues. The germline V gene encodes CDR1 LGHDT and CDR2 YNNKEL (reference sequence). Losses at the gene ends were 4 bases for V and 5 bases for J; bases not matched to a gene: 7. CDR3 sequence: CASSPSGEVETQYF. The CDR3 DNA is TGTGCCAGCAGCCCGAGCGGGGAGGTGGAGACCCAGTACTTC.

This clonotype appeared a few times. The rearrangement joins TRBV6-5 to TRBJ1-5; D is undetermined. Germline CDR1 reads MNHEY; CDR2 reads SVGAGI. Between the trimmed V and J ends, which lost 0 bases and 3 bases, there was a span of 9 bases. The CDR3 runs 15 residues. The CDR3 loop is CASSYSSQLNQPQHF. CDR3 nucleotides: TGTGCCAGCAGTTACTCGTCCCAGCTCAATCAGCCCCAGCATTTT.

V is TRBV5-4 and J is TRBJ1-2; TRBD1 matches 8 bases. Trimming cost V 4 bases and J 1 base; bases outside gene matches: 6. The CDR3 is 15 residues long. Germline CDR1 reads SGHNT; CDR2 reads YYREEE (reference sequence). CDR3 region: CASSPGQGYNYGYTF. Here the CDR3 DNA reads TGTGCCAGCAGCCCCGGACAGGGCTATAACTATGGCTACACCTTC.

This clonotype was recorded at least ten times. The J gene is TRBJ2-7, the V gene TRBV4-1, with 8 positions matching TRBD2. CDR1 and CDR2 from the germline V gene are MGHRA and YSYEKL. The CDR3 is made up of 15 amino acids. The J segment lost 4 bases and the V segment lost 1 base, leaving 6 bases of the junction unmatched. CDR3 protein: CASSQAGLARYEQYF. The CDR3 nucleotides are TGCGCCAGCAGCCAAGCTGGACTAGCCCGGTACGAGCAGTACTTC.

Comment on this clonotype: A much larger clone lies a single base off, so this may be a read error. The gene calls are TRBV6-5 and TRBJ1-1; D remains unclear. The V end was cut by 1 base, the J end by 9 bases, with 6 bases between. This CDR3 contains 11 residues. Germline CDR1 is MNHEY and CDR2 is SVGAGI. The DNA of the CDR3 is TGTGCCAGCAGTTACTGGACTCAAGCTTTCTTT. This encodes CASSYWTQAFF.

This clonotype was seen ten or more times. The chain uses TRBV6-5 and TRBJ2-7, with D maybe TRBD1 (6 bases). The germline V gene encodes CDR1 MNHEY and CDR2 SVGAGI. This CDR3 has 16 residues. Between the trimmed V and J ends, which lost 0 bases and 3 bases, there was a span of 15 bases. As DNA, the CDR3 is TGTGCCAGCAGTTACTCGGCAGGGGTTCTTGACTACGAGCAGTACTTC. Protein product: CASSYSAGVLDYEQYF.

This clonotype was detected many times. This chain joins TRBV28 and TRBJ1-2; a weak D match, TRBD1 (6 bases). The CDR3 consists of 14 residues. The V end was cut by 6 bases, the J end by 3 bases, with 14 bases between. Germline CDR1 MDHEN, CDR2 SYDVKM. CDR3 sequence: CASSLQGPYYGYTF. The CDR3, as DNA: TGTGCCAGCAGCCTACAGGGACCATACTATGGCTACACCTTC.

This clonotype was seen at least ten times. V is TRBV6-5 and J is TRBJ2-2; no clear D. The germline V gene encodes CDR1 MNHEY and CDR2 SVGAGI. V lost 6 bases, J lost 4 bases, and 15 bases lay in between. The CDR3 totals 15 residues. The CDR3 spells CASSPDPSVTGELFF. In DNA form, the CDR3 reads TGTGCCAGCAGCCCCGACCCCTCGGTCACCGGGGAGCTGTTTTTT.